This TCR beta chain is drawn from a study of beta chain features in type 1 diabetes. Of the isolated RNA, all was reverse transcribed, and so the sequenced material was expressed TCRB transcripts. Profiled with immunoSEQ multiplex PCR; TCRdb holds only in-frame clones, not every one. This sample has about 15,000 clones; roughly two fifths occur once, and the top ten carry about 0.5%. This clone has a handful of counts. Its antigen is undetermined. V gave up 4 bases and J gave up 4 bases; unmatched junction bases: 6. CDR1 and CDR2 from the germline V gene are SGHTA and FQGNSA. The CDR3 loop spans 15 amino acids. Regarding the study as a whole: Unsettled here was the matter of whether HLA type influences TCRB rearrangement.

This rearrangement joins TRBV7-2 to TRBJ2-2; the match to TRBD1 covers 7 bases. Material for sequencing was stem cell memory CD4+ T cells from blood. The TCR sequence derives from a middle-aged woman in good health. For the CDR3, the DNA is TGTGCCAGCAGCTCGGGACAGAGATTCACCGGGGAGCTGTTTTTT. It encodes CASSSGQRFTGELFF.